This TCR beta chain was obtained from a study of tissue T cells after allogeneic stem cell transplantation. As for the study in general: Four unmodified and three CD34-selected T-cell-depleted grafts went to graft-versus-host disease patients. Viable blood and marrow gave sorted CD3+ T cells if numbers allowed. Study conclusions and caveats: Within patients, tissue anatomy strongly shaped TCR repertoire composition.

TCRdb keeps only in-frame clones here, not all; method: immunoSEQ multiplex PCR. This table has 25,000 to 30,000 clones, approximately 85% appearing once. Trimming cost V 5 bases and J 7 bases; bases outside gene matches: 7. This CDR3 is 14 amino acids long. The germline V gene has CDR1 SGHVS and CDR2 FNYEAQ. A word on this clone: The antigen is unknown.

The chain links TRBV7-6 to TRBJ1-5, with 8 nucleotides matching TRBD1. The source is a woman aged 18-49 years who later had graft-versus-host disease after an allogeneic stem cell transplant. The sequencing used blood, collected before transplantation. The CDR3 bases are TGTGCCAGCAGCGCCGGACAGGGCCTACAGCCCCAGCATTTT. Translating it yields CASSAGQGLQPQHF.